The rows below give T cell receptor beta chains drawn from one sample of a study of blood T cell repertoires in COVID-19. Libraries were prepared by immunoSEQ multiplex PCR; TCRdb keeps only in-frame clonotypes and omits some of them. Found here are 300,000 to 350,000 clones, roughly 85% of them singletons; the top ten hold more than 2%. The source material was PBMCs or T cells enriched from blood (not recorded which). All receptors come from a man aged 25 to 40 who had recovered from COVID-19. Both conserved end residues are part of each CDR3. The order of the fields is clone size, J gene, V gene, CDR3 length, D gene, CDR3 DNA, CDR3 protein. A D gene is named only where the DNA matches it firmly. Size values are once, few and many counts, or a class for expanded clones, and some rows have none.

. | TRBJ1-1 | TRBV24-1 | 14 | TRBD1 | TGTGCCACCAACGAGACAGGGAAAGTGACTGAAGCTTTCTTT | CATNETGKVTEAFF
. | TRBJ2-7 | TRBV3-1/TRBV3-2 | 16 | . | TGTGCCAGCAGCCAAGATAGTGCGGCCCGATATTACGAGCAGTACTTC | CASSQDSAARYYEQYF
few | TRBJ2-1 | TRBV9 | 15 | TRBD2 | TGTGCCAGCAGCTTCGGACTAGCGGAGCCTAATGAGCAGTTCTTC | CASSFGLAEPNEQFF
. | TRBJ2-1 | TRBV6-5 | 15 | TRBD2 | TGTGCCAGCAGTCGGAGCGGGGGGGCTCTCGATGAGCAGTTCTTC | CASSRSGGALDEQFF
. | TRBJ2-3 | TRBV19 | 15 | . | TGTGCCAGTAGTTTAATGACAGGTAGCACAGATACGCAGTATTTT | CASSLMTGSTDTQYF
. | TRBJ1-2 | TRBV3-1/TRBV3-2 | 15 | TRBD1 | TGTGCCAGCAGCTTCCCGGGACAGGGGGCATGGGGCTACACCTTC | CASSFPGQGAWGYTF
. | TRBJ1-1 | TRBV7-9 | 11 | . | TGTGCCAGCAGTAGGAACACTGAAGCTTTCTTT | CASSRNTEAFF
. | TRBJ2-2 | TRBV3-1/TRBV3-2 | 13 | . | TGTGCCAGCAGCCAAGTCTCTACCGGGGAGCTGTTTTTT | CASSQVSTGELFF
. | TRBJ2-1 | TRBV18 | 16 | TRBD1 | TGTGCCAGCTCACCAAGGACAGGGAGTAGCTACAATGAGCAGTTCTTC | CASSPRTGSSYNEQFF
. | TRBJ2-1 | TRBV6-5 | 11 | . | TGTGCCAGCAGTTACAACGGGGGTCAGTTCTTC | CASSYNGGQFF
few | TRBJ1-4 | TRBV11-2 | 14 | TRBD1 | TGTGCCAGCAGCCACGGACAGGGAAATGAAAAACTGTTTTTT | CASSHGQGNEKLFF
. | TRBJ1-6 | TRBV9 | 13 | . | TGTGCCAGCAGCGTAGCGGGTAATTCACCCCTCCACTTT | CASSVAGNSPLHF
. | TRBJ2-7 | TRBV7-2 | 13 | TRBD1 | TGTGCCAGCAGCCCGCAGGGGGCTTACGAGCAGTACTTC | CASSPQGAYEQYF
. | TRBJ1-2 | TRBV2 | 15 | . | TGTGCCAGCAGTGGTGAATGGGGGCTTCGTTACGGCTACACCTTC | CASSGEWGLRYGYTF
. | TRBJ2-3 | TRBV7-9 | 14 | . | TGTGCCAGCAGCTTAAACGGGTTCACAGATACGCAGTATTTT | CASSLNGFTDTQYF
. | TRBJ1-2 | TRBV12-3/TRBV12-4 | 12 | TRBD1 | TGTGCCACCCGAACAGGGGGGTATGGCTACACCTTC | CATRTGGYGYTF